This T cell receptor (beta chain) was retrieved from a study of memory CD4+ T cells and cytomegalovirus serostatus. On the study more broadly: This sample comes from healthy Belgian adults, 8 to 10 CMV seropositive, some 22 seronegative.

Repertoires were generated with immunoSEQ multiplex PCR, while TCRdb's copy carries only in-frame clones and drops some. Here the sample spans tens of thousands of clones, around three quarters being singletons. Single viable CD3+CD4+CD8-CD45RO+ cells were sorted as the memory CD4+ T cells. Looked up from germline, CDR1 is SNHLY and CDR2 is FYNNEI. The CDR3 consists of 14 residues. V was trimmed by 10 bases and J by 4 bases, leaving 19 bases between them. The TCR sequence derives from an adult in good health and CMV-seronegative. The material sequenced was memory CD4+ T cells from blood. V and J are TRBV2 and TRBJ1-1; D perhaps matches TRBD1 (5 bases). The CDR3 nucleotides read TGTGCCACCGGGGGAGGGGCCTTAGGCACTGAAGCTTTCTTT. It specifies CATGGGALGTEAFF.